Here is one T cell receptor (beta chain) with its context. Its specificity is unknown. The CDR3 contains 14 residues. The germline CDR1 and CDR2 sequences are SNHLY and FYNNEI. TCRdb reanalyzed the 5' RACE reads, giving one entry per CDR3 protein sequence and no DNA. The sample includes 250,000 or so distinct CDR3 sequences. This sample was taken from a study of T cells expressing NK-cell markers. For the study at large: Sorted CD3+CD56+NKG2C+, CD3+CD56+NKG2C- and CD3+CD56-NKG2C+ T-cell subsets were beta-chain profiled. Sequenced donors, eight in total, included seven who were HCMV-seropositive and one who was seronegative.

Study findings and constraints: These clonotypes additionally ranked first within the CD3+CD56-NKG2C+ fraction of a few donors.

This sequence originates from a woman aged 18-69 years in good health. Specimen: blood T cells: a sorted CD56 or NKG2C T cell subset, CD4+ or CD8+ T cells, or bulk PBMC T cells (not recorded which). V and J are TRBV2 and TRBJ2-1; TCRdb calls TRBD2, which cannot be checked without DNA. The CDR3 loop is CASRMRDSPNEQFF.